The source of this TCR beta chain is a study of blood T cell repertoires in COVID-19. Study-level background: Whether acute or convalescent, the COVID-19 samples came from the United States, Italy and Spain. Sample material is recorded as cDNA or gDNA derived from T cells, B-cell-depleted T cells, or PBMCs.

Seattle participants joined during active infection and were tracked over time. In the original processing: Reference gene primer amplification gave nucleated cell count estimates. Clones were sequenced by immunoSEQ multiplex PCR, and TCRdb holds only the in-frame ones, with some missing. V and J calls and clone size come straight from that table; D and trimming were deduced from the DNA. Among fewer than 250,000 clones listed, about nine tenths were seen once. The germline CDR1 and CDR2 sequences are SEHNR and FQNEAQ (reference sequence). Losses at the gene ends were 5 bases for V and 3 bases for J; bases not matched to a gene: 7. The CDR3 runs to 15 residues.

The source of this sequence is a man aged 25 to 45 with COVID-19, enrolled during active disease. This chain links TRBV7-9 with TRBJ1-2; 9 nucleotides match TRBD1. Sequencing was done on a sample of peripheral blood. CDR3 loop: CASSPGDRDYYGYTF. The CDR3 DNA is TGTGCCAGCAGCCCTGGGGACAGGGACTACTATGGCTACACCTTC.